Shown below are 14 T cell receptor beta chains from a single sample sequenced in a study of T cells after yellow fever vaccination. MiXCR, run by TCRdb on the 5' RACE reads, gives a single entry per CDR3 protein. The data show around 320,000 distinct CDR3 sequences, around 4.4% seen once. The material sequenced was PBMCs, taken 15 days after the yellow fever booster vaccination. The receptors stem from a man aged 18 to 30 who received the YFV17D yellow fever vaccine.

This clonotype has at least ten counts. The rearrangement links TRBV7-2 to TRBJ2-3; maybe TRBD2 (6 bases). The germline gives CDR1 SGHTA, CDR2 FQGNSA. Trimming took 3 bases from V and 10 from J, leaving 8 bases between them. This CDR3 is built from 11 residues. CDR3 DNA sequence: TGTGCCAGCAGCTTTTGGGGGGCGCAGTATTTT. Protein sequence: CASSFWGAQYF.

This clonotype showed up just a few times. V gene TRBV20-1 combines with J gene TRBJ1-1, with 7 bases fitting TRBD1. Germline trimming cut 6 bases from V and 1 base from J; bases unmatched to any gene: 2. There are 12 residues in the CDR3. Germline assignment: CDR1 DFQATT and CDR2 SNEGSKA (reference sequence). CDR3 residues: CSAGQRNTEAFF. The CDR3 nucleotides read TGCAGTGCGGGACAGCGGAACACTGAAGCTTTCTTT.

The chain employs TRBV12-3 or TRBV12-4 and TRBJ1-5, with 9 nucleotides matching TRBD1. V shed 3 bases and J 3 bases; nucleotides not matched to a gene: 3. The CDR3 extends over 15 amino acids. Here the CDR3 DNA reads TGTGCCAGCAGTTTTGGGACAGGGCTCAATCAGCCCCAGCATTTT. Its translation is CASSFGTGLNQPQHF.

This clonotype was found many times. V and J are TRBV12-3 or TRBV12-4 and TRBJ2-5; D gene ambiguous. There are 14 residues in the CDR3. Trimming removed 6 bases from V and 1 base from J, with 12 bases in between. CDR3 region: CASSLGYSQETQYF. For the CDR3, the DNA is TGTGCCAGCAGCCTCGGGTACAGCCAAGAGACCCAGTACTTC.

Points on this clonotype: This could be a read error, since a much larger clone is one nucleotide away. The chain combines TRBV6-1 with TRBJ2-3; the match to TRBD1 covers 7 bases. This CDR3 comprises 15 residues. In germline, CDR1 is MNHNS, CDR2 SASEGT. The V segment lost 7 bases and the J segment 2 bases; nucleotides outside the gene matches: 9. CDR3 residues: CASTDRETNTDTQYF. The CDR3 bases are TGTGCCAGCACAGACAGGGAAACTAACACAGATACGCAGTATTTT.

This clonotype was picked up many times. CDR3 bases: TGTGCCAGCAGTTACCTGGCTAGCGGGGGGCCGAAGAGTGAGCAGTTCTTC. This encodes CASSYLASGGPKSEQFF. V is TRBV6-5 and J is TRBJ2-1, with 11 bases lining up with TRBD2. This CDR3 region has 17 residues. Per the germline V gene, CDR1 is MNHEY and CDR2 is SVGAGI. V was clipped by 2 bases and J by 9 bases; unmatched bases: 12.

In its sample, this clonotype was seen a few times. V gene TRBV18 combines with J gene TRBJ1-1, with D possibly TRBD1 on 6 matching bases. Germline V gene lookup returns CDR1 KGHSH and CDR2 LQKENI. V dropped 5 bases and J dropped 3 bases, with 13 bases sitting between them. The CDR3 spans 14 residues. Here the CDR3 reads CASSGNRDDTEAFF. The CDR3 nucleotides are TGTGCCAGCTCAGGAAACAGGGATGACACTGAAGCTTTCTTT.

This clonotype occurred a few times. This sequence joins TRBV5-1 and TRBJ1-1, with D possibly being TRBD1 (5 bases). The V gene's germline CDR1 is SGHRS and CDR2 YFSETQ. This CDR3 region has 14 residues. Trimming cost V 2 bases and J 6 bases, with 14 bases left between them. The CDR3 loop reads CASSLGTVGAEAFF. The CDR3 nucleotides read TGCGCCAGCAGCTTAGGGACGGTAGGCGCTGAAGCTTTCTTT.

This clonotype was picked up many times. The chain carries TRBV7-2 and TRBJ2-3, with D possibly being TRBD2 (7 bases). This CDR3 spans 17 amino acids. V was pared by 5 bases and J by 2 bases, with 20 bases between. From germline, CDR1 is SGHTA and CDR2 FQGNSA. CDR3 in amino acids: CASSPRDGGPYTDTQYF. DNA of the CDR3: TGTGCCAGCAGCCCCCGGGACGGGGGGCCTTACACAGATACGCAGTATTTT. Full variable domain (missing parts from reference TRBV7-2 and TRBJ2-3): GAGVSQSPSNKVTEKGKDVELRCDPISGHTALYWYRQSLGQGLEFLIYFQGNSAPDKSGLPSDRFSAERTGGSVSTLTIQRTQQEDSAVYLCASSPRDGGPYTDTQYFGPGTRLTVL.

This clonotype was counted many times. J is TRBJ1-1 and V is TRBV12-3 or TRBV12-4, with D possibly TRBD1 on 5 matching bases. CDR3 length: 11 residues. The germline V and J ends were trimmed by 9 bases and 8 bases, with 13 bases remaining between them. The CDR3 is CASFSGIEAFF. The DNA of the CDR3 is TGTGCCAGTTTTTCAGGGATCGAAGCTTTCTTT.

This clonotype has just a few counts. This chain joins TRBV6-2 or TRBV6-3 and TRBJ1-1; D remains ambiguous. CDR1 is MNHEY and CDR2 is SVGEGT in the germline V gene. The V gene lost 6 bases and the J gene lost 11 bases, with 13 bases spanning the gap. CDR3 length equals 11 residues. DNA for the CDR3: TGTGCCAGCAGACAAGGGTCGGCGGCTTTCTTT. Encoded protein: CASRQGSAAFF.

Ten or more counts support this clonotype. The V call is TRBV4-3, the J call TRBJ1-2; possibly TRBD1 for D (5 bases). The CDR3 length is 14 residues. In germline, CDR1 is LGHNA, CDR2 YSLEER. Trimming removed 0 bases from V and 4 bases from J, with 9 bases in between. Written as DNA, the CDR3 is TGCGCCAGCAGCCAAGATGGCCAGGGCTATGGCTACACCTTC. As protein: CASSQDGQGYGYTF.

V and J are TRBV7-3 and TRBJ2-7; 8 nucleotides agree with TRBD1. Trimming cost V 5 bases and J 9 bases; bases outside gene matches: 9. The CDR3 spans 13 residues. Germline CDR1 and CDR2: SGHTA and FQGTGA. CDR3 residues: CASSATGTGSQYF. Here the CDR3 DNA reads TGTGCCAGCAGCGCAACTGGGACAGGTTCGCAGTACTTC.

The table lists this clonotype with a few counts. The chain employs TRBV4-3 and TRBJ2-5; the match to TRBD2 covers 9 bases. With V trimmed by 1 base and J by 2 bases, 5 bases remained unmatched. Germline values: CDR1 LGHNA, CDR2 YSLEER. The CDR3 runs 16 residues. The CDR3, as DNA: TGCGCCAGCAGCCAAGGGGCTAGCGGGGCGCAAGAGACCCAGTACTTC. As protein: CASSQGASGAQETQYF.